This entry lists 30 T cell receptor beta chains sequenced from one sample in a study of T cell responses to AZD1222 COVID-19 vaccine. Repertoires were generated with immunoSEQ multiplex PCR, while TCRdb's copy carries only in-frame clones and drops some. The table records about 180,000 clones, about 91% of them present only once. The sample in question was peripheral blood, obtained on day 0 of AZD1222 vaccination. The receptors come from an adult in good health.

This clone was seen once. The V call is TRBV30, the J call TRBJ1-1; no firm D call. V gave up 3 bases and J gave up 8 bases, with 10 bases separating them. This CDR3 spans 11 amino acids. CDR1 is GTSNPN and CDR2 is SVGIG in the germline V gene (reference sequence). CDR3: CAWSPRGEAFF. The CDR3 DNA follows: TGTGCCTGGAGCCCCCGAGGGGAAGCTTTCTTT.

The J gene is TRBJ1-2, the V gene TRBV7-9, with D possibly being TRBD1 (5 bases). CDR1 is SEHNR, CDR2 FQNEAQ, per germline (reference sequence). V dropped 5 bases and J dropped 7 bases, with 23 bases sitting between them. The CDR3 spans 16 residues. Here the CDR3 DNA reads TGTGCCAGCAGCAGATCCGGAGACAGTCTCTCCAGTGGCTACACCTTC. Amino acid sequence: CASSRSGDSLSSGYTF.

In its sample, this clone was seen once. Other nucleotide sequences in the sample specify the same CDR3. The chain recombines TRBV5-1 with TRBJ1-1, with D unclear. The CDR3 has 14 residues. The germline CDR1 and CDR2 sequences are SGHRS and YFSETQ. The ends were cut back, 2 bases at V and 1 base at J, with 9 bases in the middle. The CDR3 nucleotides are TGCGCCAGCAGCTTAGGCAGAACGAACACTGAAGCTTTCTTT. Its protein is CASSLGRTNTEAFF.

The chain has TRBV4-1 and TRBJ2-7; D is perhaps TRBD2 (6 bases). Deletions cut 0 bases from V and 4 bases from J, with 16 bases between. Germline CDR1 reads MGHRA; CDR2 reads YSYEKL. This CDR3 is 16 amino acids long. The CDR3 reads CASSQEWGGLVYEQYF. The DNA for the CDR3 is TGCGCCAGCAGCCAAGAGTGGGGAGGTTTGGTATACGAGCAGTACTTC.

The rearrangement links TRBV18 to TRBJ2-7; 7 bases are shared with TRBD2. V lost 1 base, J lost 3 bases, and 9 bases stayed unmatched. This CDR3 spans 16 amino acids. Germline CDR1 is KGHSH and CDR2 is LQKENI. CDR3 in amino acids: CASSPRGLGSNYEQYF. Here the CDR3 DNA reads TGTGCCAGCTCACCACGCGGACTAGGAAGCAACTACGAGCAGTACTTC.

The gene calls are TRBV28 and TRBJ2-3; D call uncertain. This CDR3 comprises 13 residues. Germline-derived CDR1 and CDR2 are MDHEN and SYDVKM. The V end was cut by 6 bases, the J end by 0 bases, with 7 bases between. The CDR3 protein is CASREISTDTQYF. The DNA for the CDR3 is TGTGCCAGCAGAGAGATTAGCACAGATACGCAGTATTTT.

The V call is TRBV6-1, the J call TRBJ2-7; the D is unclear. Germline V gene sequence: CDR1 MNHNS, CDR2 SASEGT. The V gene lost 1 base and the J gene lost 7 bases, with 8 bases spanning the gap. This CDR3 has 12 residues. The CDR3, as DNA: TGTGCCAGCAGTGAAGAAATAGGGGAGCAGTACTTC. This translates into CASSEEIGEQYF.

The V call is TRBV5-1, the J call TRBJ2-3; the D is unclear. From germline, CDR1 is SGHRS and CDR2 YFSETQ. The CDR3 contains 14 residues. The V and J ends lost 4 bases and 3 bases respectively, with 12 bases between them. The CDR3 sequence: CASSQGQITDTQYF. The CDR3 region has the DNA TGCGCCAGCAGCCAAGGCCAAATAACAGATACGCAGTATTTT.

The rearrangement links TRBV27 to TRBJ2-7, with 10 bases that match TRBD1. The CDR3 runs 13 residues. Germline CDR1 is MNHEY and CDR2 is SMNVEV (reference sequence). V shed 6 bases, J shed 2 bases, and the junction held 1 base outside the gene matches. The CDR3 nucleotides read TGTGCCAGCAGGGGGACAGGGGCCTACGAGCAGTACTTC. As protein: CASRGTGAYEQYF.

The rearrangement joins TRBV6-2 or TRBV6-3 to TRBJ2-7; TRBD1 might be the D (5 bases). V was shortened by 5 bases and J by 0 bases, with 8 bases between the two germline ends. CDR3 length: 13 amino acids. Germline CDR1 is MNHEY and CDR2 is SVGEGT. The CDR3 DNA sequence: TGTGCCAGCAGTCTGGGGCTCTCCTACGAGCAGTACTTC. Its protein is CASSLGLSYEQYF.

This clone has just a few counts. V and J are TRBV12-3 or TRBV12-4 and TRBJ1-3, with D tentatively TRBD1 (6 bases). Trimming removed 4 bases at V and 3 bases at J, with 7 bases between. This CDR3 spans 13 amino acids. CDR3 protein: CASSWTVGNTIYF. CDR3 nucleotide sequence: TGTGCCAGCAGTTGGACAGTTGGAAACACCATATATTTT.

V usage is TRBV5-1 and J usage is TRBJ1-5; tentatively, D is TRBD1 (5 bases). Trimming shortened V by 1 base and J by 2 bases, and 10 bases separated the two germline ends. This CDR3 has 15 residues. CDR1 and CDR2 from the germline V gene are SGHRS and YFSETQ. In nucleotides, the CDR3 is TGCGCCAGCAGCTTGCGTGGGGCCGGCAATCAGCCCCAGCATTTT. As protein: CASSLRGAGNQPQHF.

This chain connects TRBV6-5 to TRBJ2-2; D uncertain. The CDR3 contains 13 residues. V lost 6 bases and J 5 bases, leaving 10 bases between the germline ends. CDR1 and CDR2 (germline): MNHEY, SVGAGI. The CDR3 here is CASSFDMTGELFF. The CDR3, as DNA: TGTGCCAGCAGCTTCGACATGACCGGGGAGCTGTTTTTT.

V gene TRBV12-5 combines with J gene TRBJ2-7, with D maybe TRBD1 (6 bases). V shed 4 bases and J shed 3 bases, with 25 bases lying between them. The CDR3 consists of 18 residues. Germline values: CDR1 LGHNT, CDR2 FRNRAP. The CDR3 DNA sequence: TGTGCTAGTGGTTCCGTAACCGTAACAGGTCAGGGGTGCTACGAGCAGTACTTC. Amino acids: CASGSVTVTGQGCYEQYF.

Written as DNA, the CDR3 is TGTGCCAGCAGTGAAGGCAGGCGGGGGGGCCTGACCCAGTACTTC. Protein product: CASSEGRRGGLTQYF. V is TRBV2 and J is TRBJ2-5; 9 positions agree with TRBD2. Trimming cost V 1 base and J 7 bases; bases outside gene matches: 7. The germline V gene has CDR1 SNHLY and CDR2 FYNNEI. The CDR3 runs to 15 residues.

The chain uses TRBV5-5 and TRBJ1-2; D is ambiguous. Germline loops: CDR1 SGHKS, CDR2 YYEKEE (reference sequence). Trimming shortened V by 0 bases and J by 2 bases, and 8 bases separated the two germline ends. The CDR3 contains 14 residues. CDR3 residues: CASSLGTPNYGYTF. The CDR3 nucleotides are TGTGCCAGCAGCTTGGGCACGCCGAACTATGGCTACACCTTC.

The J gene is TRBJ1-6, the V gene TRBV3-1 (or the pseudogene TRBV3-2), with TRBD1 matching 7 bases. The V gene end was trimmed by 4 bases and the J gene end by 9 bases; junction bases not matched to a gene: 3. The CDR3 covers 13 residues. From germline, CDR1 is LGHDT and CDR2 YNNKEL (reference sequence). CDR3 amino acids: CASSLQGFSPLHF. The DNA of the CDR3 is TGTGCCAGCAGCCTACAGGGGTTTTCACCCCTCCACTTT.

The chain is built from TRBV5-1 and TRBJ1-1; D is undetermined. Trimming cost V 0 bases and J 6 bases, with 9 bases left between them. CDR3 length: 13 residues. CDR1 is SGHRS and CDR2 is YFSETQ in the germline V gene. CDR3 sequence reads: CASSLASSSEAFF. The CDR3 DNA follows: TGCGCCAGCAGCTTGGCGTCCAGCTCTGAAGCTTTCTTT.

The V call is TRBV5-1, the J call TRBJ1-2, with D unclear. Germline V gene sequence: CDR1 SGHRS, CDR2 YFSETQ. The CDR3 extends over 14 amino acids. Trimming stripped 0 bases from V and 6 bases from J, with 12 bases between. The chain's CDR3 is CASSLASEQNGYTF. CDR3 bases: TGCGCCAGCAGCTTGGCGTCGGAGCAGAATGGCTACACCTTC.

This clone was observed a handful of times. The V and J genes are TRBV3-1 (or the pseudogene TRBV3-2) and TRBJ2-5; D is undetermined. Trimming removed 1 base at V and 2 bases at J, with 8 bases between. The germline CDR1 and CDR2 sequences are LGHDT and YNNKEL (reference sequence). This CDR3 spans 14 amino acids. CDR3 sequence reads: CASSQAGNQETQYF. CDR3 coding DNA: TGTGCCAGCAGCCAAGCTGGTAATCAAGAGACCCAGTACTTC.

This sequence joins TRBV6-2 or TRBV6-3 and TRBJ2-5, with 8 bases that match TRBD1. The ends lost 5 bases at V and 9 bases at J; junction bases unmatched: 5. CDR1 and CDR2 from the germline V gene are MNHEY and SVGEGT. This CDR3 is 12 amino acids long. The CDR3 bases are TGTGCCAGCAGTCGGACAGGGAATCCCCAGTACTTC. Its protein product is CASSRTGNPQYF.

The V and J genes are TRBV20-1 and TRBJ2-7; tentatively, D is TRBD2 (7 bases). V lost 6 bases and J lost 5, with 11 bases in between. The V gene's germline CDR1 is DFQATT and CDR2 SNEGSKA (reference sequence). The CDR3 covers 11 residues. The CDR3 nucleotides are TGCAGTGCGGGAGGGGGAAACGAGCAGTACTTC. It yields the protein CSAGGGNEQYF.

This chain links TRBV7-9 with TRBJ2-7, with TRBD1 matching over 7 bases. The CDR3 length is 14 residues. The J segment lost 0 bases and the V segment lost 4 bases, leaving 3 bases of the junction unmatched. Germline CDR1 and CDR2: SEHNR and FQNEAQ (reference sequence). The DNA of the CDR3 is TGTGCCAGCAGCTCAGACAGGGACTCCTACGAGCAGTACTTC. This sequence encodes CASSSDRDSYEQYF.

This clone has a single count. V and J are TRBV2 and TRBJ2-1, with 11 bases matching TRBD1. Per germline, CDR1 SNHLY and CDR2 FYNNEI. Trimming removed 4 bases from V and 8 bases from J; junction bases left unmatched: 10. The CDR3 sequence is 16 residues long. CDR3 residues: CASSAGQGAFVYEQFF. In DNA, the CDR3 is TGTGCCAGCAGTGCTGGACAGGGGGCATTTGTATATGAGCAGTTCTTC.

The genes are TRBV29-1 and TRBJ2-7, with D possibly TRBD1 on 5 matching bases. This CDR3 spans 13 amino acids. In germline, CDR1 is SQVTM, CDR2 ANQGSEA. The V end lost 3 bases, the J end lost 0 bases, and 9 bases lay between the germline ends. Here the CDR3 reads CSVDQGNSYEQYF. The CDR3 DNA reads TGCAGCGTTGATCAGGGAAACTCCTACGAGCAGTACTTC.

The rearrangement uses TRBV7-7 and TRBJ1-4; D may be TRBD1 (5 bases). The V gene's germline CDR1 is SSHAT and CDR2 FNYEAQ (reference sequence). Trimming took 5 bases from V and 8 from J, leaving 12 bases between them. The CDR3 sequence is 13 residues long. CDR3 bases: TGTGCCAGCAGCCAGGAGAGGGGCGAAAAACTGTTTTTT. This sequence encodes CASSQERGEKLFF.

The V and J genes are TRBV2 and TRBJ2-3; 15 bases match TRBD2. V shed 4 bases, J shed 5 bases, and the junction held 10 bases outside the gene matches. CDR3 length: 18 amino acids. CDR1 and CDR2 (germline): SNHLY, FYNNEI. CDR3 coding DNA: TGTGCCAGCAGTGCCCCGGGACTAGCGGGGGGTTGGGGAGATACGCAGTATTTT. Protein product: CASSAPGLAGGWGDTQYF.

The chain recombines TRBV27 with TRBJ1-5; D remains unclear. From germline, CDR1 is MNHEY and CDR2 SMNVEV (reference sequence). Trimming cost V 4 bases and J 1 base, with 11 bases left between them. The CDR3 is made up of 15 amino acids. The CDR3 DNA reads TGTGCCAGCAGTTCCGCTCCTACGAGCAATCAGCCCCAGCATTTT. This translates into CASSSAPTSNQPQHF.

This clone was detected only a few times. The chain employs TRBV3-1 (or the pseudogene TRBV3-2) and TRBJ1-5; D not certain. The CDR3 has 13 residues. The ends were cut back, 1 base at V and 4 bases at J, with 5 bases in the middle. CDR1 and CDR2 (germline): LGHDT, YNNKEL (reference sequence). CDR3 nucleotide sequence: TGTGCCAGCAGCCAAGTAGATAATCAGCCCCAGCATTTT. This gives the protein CASSQVDNQPQHF.

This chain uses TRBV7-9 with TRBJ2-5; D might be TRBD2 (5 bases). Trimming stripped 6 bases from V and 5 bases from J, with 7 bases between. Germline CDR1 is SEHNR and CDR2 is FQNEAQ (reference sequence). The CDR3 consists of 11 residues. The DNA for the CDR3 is TGTGCCAGCAGTAGGGAGGAGACCCAGTACTTC. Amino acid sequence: CASSREETQYF. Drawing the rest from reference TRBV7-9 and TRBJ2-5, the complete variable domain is DTGVSQNPRHKITKRGQNVTFRCDPISEHNRLYWYRQTLGQGPEFLTYFQNEAQLEKSRLLSDRFSAERPKGSFSTLEIQRTEQGDSAMYLCASSREETQYFGPGTRLLVL.